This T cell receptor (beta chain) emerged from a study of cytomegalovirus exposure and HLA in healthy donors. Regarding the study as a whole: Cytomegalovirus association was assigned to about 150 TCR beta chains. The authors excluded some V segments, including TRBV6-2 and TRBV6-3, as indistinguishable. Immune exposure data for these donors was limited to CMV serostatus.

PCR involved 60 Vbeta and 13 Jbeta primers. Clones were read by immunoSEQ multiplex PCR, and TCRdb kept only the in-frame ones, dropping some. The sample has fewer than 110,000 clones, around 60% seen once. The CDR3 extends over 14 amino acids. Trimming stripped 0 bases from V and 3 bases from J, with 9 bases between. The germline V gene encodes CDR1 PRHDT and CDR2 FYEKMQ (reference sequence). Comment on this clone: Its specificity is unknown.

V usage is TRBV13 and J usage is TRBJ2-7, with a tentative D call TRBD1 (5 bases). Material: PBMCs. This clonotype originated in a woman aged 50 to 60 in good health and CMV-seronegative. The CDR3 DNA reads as TGTGCCAGCAGCTTAGGGCAGGGCCTCTACGAGCAGTACTTC. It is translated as CASSLGQGLYEQYF.